Each of the 3 T cell receptor beta chains below was sequenced from the same sample in a study of CD8 T cells in ankylosing spondylitis. Study-level points and caveats: A motif of several highly homologous TCR beta variants was seen as apparently characteristic of ankylosing spondylitis blood.

Each CDR3 protein is one row after TCRdb ran MiXCR on the 5' RACE reads. The sample yields approximately 150,000 distinct CDR3 sequences, over 15% seen once. The antigens these receptors bind are not known. Sequenced sample: blood, either unsorted or a sorted T cell fraction (not recorded which). These receptors originate from a male donor with ankylosing spondylitis.

In this sample, this clonotype turned up a few times. The chain links TRBV3-1 to TRBJ1-2; a weak D match, TRBD1 (5 bases). This CDR3 spans 16 amino acids. CDR1 and CDR2 (germline): LGHDT, YNNKEL (reference sequence). V lost 0 bases, J lost 2 bases, and 13 bases lay in between. The CDR3 protein is CASSQDRWAGNYGYTF. The CDR3 region has the DNA TGTGCCAGCAGCCAAGATCGGTGGGCAGGGAACTATGGCTACACCTTC. The complete variable domain, with remaining parts taken from reference TRBV3-1 and TRBJ1-2, reads DTAVSQTPKYLVTQMGNDKSIKCEQNLGHDTMYWYKQDSKKFLKIMFSYNNKELIINETVPNRFSPKSPDKAHLNLHINSLELGDSAVYFCASSQDRWAGNYGYTFGSGTRLTVV.

The rearrangement uses TRBV4-2 and TRBJ2-1, with D tentatively TRBD2 (6 bases). V was cut by 4 bases and J by 3 bases, with 19 bases left in between. The CDR3 is 17 amino acids. CDR1 and CDR2 from the germline V gene are LGHNA and YNFKEQ. CDR3: CASSLVLTGEDYNEQFF. The CDR3, as DNA: TGTGCCAGCAGCCTAGTATTAACGGGAGAGGACTACAATGAGCAGTTCTTC.

This chain uses TRBV28 with TRBJ2-1; perhaps TRBD2 as D (7 bases). The CDR3 covers 14 residues. Germline assignment: CDR1 MDHEN and CDR2 SYDVKM. Trimming took off 3 bases at V and 6 bases at J, with 12 bases between the two ends. CDR3 sequence reads: CASSLGGGRNEQFF. DNA for the CDR3: TGTGCCAGCAGTTTGGGGGGGGGCCGCAATGAGCAGTTCTTC.